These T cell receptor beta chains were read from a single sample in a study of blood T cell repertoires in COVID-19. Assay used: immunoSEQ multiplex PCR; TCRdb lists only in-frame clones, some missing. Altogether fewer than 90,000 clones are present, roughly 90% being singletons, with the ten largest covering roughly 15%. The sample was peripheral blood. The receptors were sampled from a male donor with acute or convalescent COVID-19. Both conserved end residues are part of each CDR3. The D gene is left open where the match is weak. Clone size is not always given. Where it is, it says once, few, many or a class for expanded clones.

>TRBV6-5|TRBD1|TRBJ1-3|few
TGTGCCAGCATCGAAGGACAGGGAAGAAACACCATATATTTT
CASIEGQGRNTIYF
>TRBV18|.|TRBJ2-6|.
TGTGCCAGCTCGTCAGGGGTGCCCCCCTCTGGGGCCAACGTCCTGACTTTC
CASSSGVPPSGANVLTF
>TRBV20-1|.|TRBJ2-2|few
TGCAGTGCTAGTAGGCAGGGTGCGAACACCGGGGAGCTGTTTTTT
CSASRQGANTGELFF
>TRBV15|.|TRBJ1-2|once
TGTGCCACCAGCAGGGGAATCTCAGGGTTAACTAACTATGGCTACACCTTC
CATSRGISGLTNYGYTF
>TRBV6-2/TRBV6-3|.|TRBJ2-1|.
TGTGCCAGCAGTTACTCTCTATTATACAATGAGCAGTTCTTC
CASSYSLLYNEQFF
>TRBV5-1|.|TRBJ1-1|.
TGCGCCAGCAGCTTTAAGGGGGATGGTGAAGCTTTCTTT
CASSFKGDGEAFF
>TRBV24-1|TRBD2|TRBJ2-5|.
TGTGCCACCAGTGGCGTCGAGGCAGGGAGGGGAGAGACCCAGTACTTC
CATSGVEAGRGETQYF
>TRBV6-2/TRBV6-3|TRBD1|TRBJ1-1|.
TGTGCCAGCAACCCTCATCAGGGGGCACGGACTGAAGCTTTCTTT
CASNPHQGARTEAFF
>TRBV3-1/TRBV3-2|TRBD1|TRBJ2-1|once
TGTGCCAGCAGCCTTTCGCGAGGGGGCAGCTCCTACAATGAGCAGTTCTTC
CASSLSRGGSSYNEQFF
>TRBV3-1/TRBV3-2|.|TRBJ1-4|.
TGTGCCAGCAGCCCTGGAGAGGGTGAAAAACTGTTTTTT
CASSPGEGEKLFF
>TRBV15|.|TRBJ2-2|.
TGTGCCACCAGCAGAGAAACTACCCGAGGGGAGCTGTTTTTT
CATSRETTRGELFF
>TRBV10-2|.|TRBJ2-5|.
TGCGCCAGTAGTCCCCTCACAGGCCTGGGAGAGACCCAGTACTTC
CASSPLTGLGETQYF
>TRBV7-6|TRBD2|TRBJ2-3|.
TGTGCCAGCAGCTTATTAGCGGGGGGGCCGATTGGAGATACGCAGTATTTT
CASSLLAGGPIGDTQYF
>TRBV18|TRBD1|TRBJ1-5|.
TGTGCCAGCTCACGAACGCGGGCGGGACAGGGCTCAAATCAGCCCCAGCATTTT
CASSRTRAGQGSNQPQHF
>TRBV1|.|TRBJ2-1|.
TGCACCAGCAGCCAGTGGGACAGTCTGCGGAGGGAGCAGTTCTTC
CTSSQWDSLRREQFF
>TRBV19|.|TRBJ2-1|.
TGTGCCAGTAGGCCAGGAGGCTCCTACAATGAGCAGTTCTTC
CASRPGGSYNEQFF
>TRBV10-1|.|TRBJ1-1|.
TGCGCCAGCAGTGGCCTGCAGGCGGGTGGCACTGAAGCTTTCTTT
CASSGLQAGGTEAFF
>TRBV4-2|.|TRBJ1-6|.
TGTGCCAGCAGCCAAGGGACAATTGATTCACCCCTCCACTTT
CASSQGTIDSPLHF
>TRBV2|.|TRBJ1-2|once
TGTGCCAGCAGTACTTTACGGGGAGGGGATGGCTACACCTTC
CASSTLRGGDGYTF
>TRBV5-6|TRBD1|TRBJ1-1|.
TGTGCCAGCAGCTCTGGAGACAGGGTGTGGACTGAAGCTTTCTTT
CASSSGDRVWTEAFF
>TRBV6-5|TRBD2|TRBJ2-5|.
TGTGCCAGCAGCCTGACTAGCGGGAAGTCAGAGACCCAGTACTTC
CASSLTSGKSETQYF
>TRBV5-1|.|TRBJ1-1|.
TGCGCCAGCAGCTTTAACTATAACACTGAAGCTTTCTTT
CASSFNYNTEAFF
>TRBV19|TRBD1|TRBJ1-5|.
TGTGCCAGTAGCCCGACAGGGGGCAATCAGCCCCAGCATTTT
CASSPTGGNQPQHF
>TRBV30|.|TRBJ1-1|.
TGTGCCTGGTCCGGGGAATACACTGAAGCTTTCTTT
CAWSGEYTEAFF
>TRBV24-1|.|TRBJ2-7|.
TGTGCCACCAGTACGTCAGGGCCTTTCTACGAGCAGTACTTC
CATSTSGPFYEQYF
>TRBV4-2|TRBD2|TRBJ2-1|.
TGTGCCAGCAGCCAGGGACTAGCGGGGGTTAGCTCCTACAATGAGCAGTTCTTC
CASSQGLAGVSSYNEQFF
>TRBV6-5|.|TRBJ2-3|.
TGTGCCAGCAGTCACAGGGGCACAGATACGCAGTATTTT
CASSHRGTDTQYF
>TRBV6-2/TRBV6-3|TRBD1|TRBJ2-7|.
TGTGCCAGCAGCAGCCCCGCAGGGGGCCACGAGCAGTACTTC
CASSSPAGGHEQYF
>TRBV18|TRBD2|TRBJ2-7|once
TGTGCCAGCTCTGGCTTGGGGACTAGCGGGGGGAAGCACCTCTACGAGCAGTACTTC
CASSGLGTSGGKHLYEQYF
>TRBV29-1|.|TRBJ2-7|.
TGCAGCGTTGCTGGGGACTACAGGGACGAGCAGTACTTC
CSVAGDYRDEQYF
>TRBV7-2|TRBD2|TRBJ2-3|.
TGTGCCAGCAGCTTAGGTCGCGGGGGGGCCAGTACAGATACGCAGTATTTT
CASSLGRGGASTDTQYF
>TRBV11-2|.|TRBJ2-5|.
TGTGCCAGCAGCTTAGAAGTCGGGGAGACCCAGTACTTC
CASSLEVGETQYF
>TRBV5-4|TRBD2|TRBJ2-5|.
TGTGCCAGCAGCTCTCAACTAGCGGGCGAAGAGACCCAGTACTTC
CASSSQLAGEETQYF
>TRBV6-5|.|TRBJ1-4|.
TGTGCCAGCAGCCCCCTGGGGGCATCTAATGAAAAACTGTTTTTT
CASSPLGASNEKLFF
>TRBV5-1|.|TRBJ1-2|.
TGCGCCAGCAGCCTTCCTTTGACAGGTCTAGGCGGCTACACCTTC
CASSLPLTGLGGYTF
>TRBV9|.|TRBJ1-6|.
TGTGCCAGCAGCGTAGCTTTTGGGGGGGATTCACCCCTCCACTTT
CASSVAFGGDSPLHF
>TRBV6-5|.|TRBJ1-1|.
TGTGCCAGCAAACCCTCAGGAGGAGGGACTGAAGCTTTCTTT
CASKPSGGGTEAFF
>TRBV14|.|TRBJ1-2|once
TGTGCCAGCAGCCAAATCCAGGCTGCAGGAGGGGGCTACACCTTC
CASSQIQAAGGGYTF
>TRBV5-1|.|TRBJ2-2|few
TGCGCCAGCAGCTTGGATGGGGCGGCCGGGGAGCTGTTTTTT
CASSLDGAAGELFF